The 26 T cell receptor beta chains below come from one sample, sequenced in a study of persistence of HIV-infected CD4 T cells. Cells were stimulated nonspecifically with anti-CD3/anti-CD28 magnetic beads. Sorting selected CD4+ T cells upregulating both CD40 ligand and CD69. The libraries were made with immunoSEQ version 4 in survey mode. The assay was immunoSEQ multiplex PCR, and TCRdb's table has in-frame clones only and misses some. The sample has 35,000 to 50,000 clones, roughly 90% seen once; the top ten hold under 1.2%. No antigens are known for them. The sequencing here drew on CD4+ T cells sorted from PBMCs after roughly 19-hour stimulation, taken from a patient who received antiretroviral therapy. The origin of the receptors is an adult man with HIV who was CMV-seropositive.

V usage is TRBV6-5 and J usage is TRBJ2-1; D is possibly TRBD1 (5 bases). CDR3 size: 16 residues. CDR1 is MNHEY, CDR2 SVGAGI, per germline. V shed 4 bases and J shed 0 bases, with 13 bases lying between them. The CDR3 region has the DNA TGTGCCAGCAGTTTTGTAGGACAACCCTCCTACAATGAGCAGTTCTTC. It encodes CASSFVGQPSYNEQFF.

The V call is TRBV6-5, the J call TRBJ2-7; D might be TRBD2 (7 bases). The V gene's germline CDR1 is MNHEY and CDR2 SVGAGI. The ends were cut back, 11 bases at V and 5 bases at J, with 22 bases in the middle. The CDR3 sequence is 14 residues long. In DNA, the CDR3 is TGTGCCTCCAAGGGGGGGGTCCCGACGGACGAGCAGTACTTC. Residues: CASKGGVPTDEQYF.

This sequence joins TRBV2 and TRBJ1-5; D is perhaps TRBD1 (5 bases). Germline V CDR1 and CDR2: SNHLY, FYNNEI. This CDR3 comprises 14 residues. The V end was cut by 2 bases, the J end by 1 base, with 6 bases between. CDR3 sequence: CASSEQGSNQPQHF. CDR3 bases: TGTGCCAGCAGTGAACAGGGAAGCAATCAGCCCCAGCATTTT.

This rearrangement joins TRBV19 to TRBJ1-2, with D perhaps matching TRBD1 (6 bases). The CDR3 has 15 residues. Trimming took off 3 bases at V and 8 bases at J, with 19 bases between the two ends. CDR1 and CDR2 from the germline V gene are LNHDA and SQIVND (reference sequence). The CDR3 bases are TGTGCCAGTAGTATTGGTACAGGGCGATCTATCGGCTACACCTTC. Protein product: CASSIGTGRSIGYTF.

J is TRBJ1-2 and V is TRBV4-2; TRBD1 aligns across 7 bases. The germline V gene encodes CDR1 LGHNA and CDR2 YNFKEQ. The CDR3 runs 17 residues. Trimming took 2 bases from V and 4 from J; bases not matched to a gene: 13. The CDR3, as DNA: TGTGCCAGCAGCCAAATCGGACAGGCCACGAAGTCCTATGGCTACACCTTC. Its protein product is CASSQIGQATKSYGYTF.

The chain couples TRBV24-1 to TRBJ2-1; 7 bases fit TRBD2. The CDR3 is 13 residues long. V shed 0 bases and J 8 bases; nucleotides not matched to a gene: 0. The germline V gene encodes CDR1 KGHDR and CDR2 SFDVKD. CDR3 sequence: CATSDLGGDEQFF. CDR3 DNA: TGTGCCACCAGTGATTTGGGGGGGGATGAGCAGTTCTTC.

The chain recombines TRBV18 with TRBJ1-5; a weak D match, TRBD1 (5 bases). Germline CDR1 is KGHSH and CDR2 is LQKENI. The CDR3 consists of 18 residues. Trimming took 5 bases from V and 0 from J, leaving 20 bases between them. The CDR3 protein is CASSSQGLTFISNQPQHF. The CDR3 DNA reads as TGTGCCAGCTCATCCCAGGGTCTAACATTTATTAGCAATCAGCCCCAGCATTTT. Full variable domain (rest looked up from reference TRBV18 and TRBJ1-5): NAGVMQNPRHLVRRRGQEARLRCSPMKGHSHVYWYRQLPEEGLKFMVYLQKENIIDESGMPKERFSAEFPKEGPSILRIQQVVRGDSAAYFCASSSQGLTFISNQPQHFGDGTRLSIL.

V usage is TRBV7-2 and J usage is TRBJ1-5; D call uncertain. This CDR3 is 15 amino acids long. Germline lookup yields CDR1 SGHTA and CDR2 FQGNSA. V was cut by 1 base and J by 0 bases, with 7 bases left in between. DNA of the CDR3: TGTGCCAGCAGCTTAGGCGGGTATAGCAATCAGCCCCAGCATTTT. This translates into CASSLGGYSNQPQHF.

The J gene is TRBJ2-4, the V gene TRBV3-1 (or the pseudogene TRBV3-2), with unresolved D. The CDR3 runs 12 residues. V was pared by 0 bases and J by 9 bases, with 6 bases between. From germline, CDR1 is LGHDT and CDR2 YNNKEL (reference sequence). The CDR3 coding sequence is TGTGCCAGCAGCCAAGATCGGGTCATTCAGTACTTC. Protein sequence: CASSQDRVIQYF.

The chain combines TRBV5-1 with TRBJ2-2, with 7 bases that match TRBD1. This CDR3 is 15 amino acids long. Germline V gene sequence: CDR1 SGHRS, CDR2 YFSETQ. The J segment lost 6 bases and the V segment lost 3 bases, leaving 8 bases of the junction unmatched. As DNA, the CDR3 is TGCGCCAGCAGCTCCAGACAGGGCTTCGCCGGGGAGCTGTTTTTT. Translated, it gives CASSSRQGFAGELFF.

The chain has TRBV25-1 and TRBJ2-6; D might be TRBD2 (5 bases). Germline V gene lookup returns CDR1 MGHDK and CDR2 SYGVNS. V gave up 3 bases and J gave up 0 bases, with 9 bases separating them. The CDR3 sequence is 16 residues long. This chain's CDR3 is CASSDPLGSGANVLTF. CDR3 coding DNA: TGTGCCAGCAGTGACCCACTAGGCTCTGGGGCCAACGTCCTGACTTTC.

The chain couples TRBV28 to TRBJ2-1, with TRBD2 identical over 7 bases. The CDR3 extends over 16 amino acids. Germline CDR1 and CDR2: MDHEN and SYDVKM. V dropped 8 bases and J dropped 5; count of bases not matched to a gene: 15. The CDR3 here is CASALHPAGVDNEQFF. CDR3 DNA sequence: TGTGCCAGCGCGTTGCACCCGGCGGGGGTGGACAATGAGCAGTTCTTC.

J is TRBJ1-4 and V is TRBV27, with 10 bases identical to TRBD1. The J segment lost 2 bases and the V segment lost 0 bases, leaving 3 bases of the junction unmatched. Germline loops: CDR1 MNHEY, CDR2 SMNVEV (reference sequence). The CDR3 length is 17 residues. CDR3 protein: CASSLSGQGRTNEKLFF. CDR3 coding DNA: TGTGCCAGCAGTTTATCGGGACAGGGGCGCACTAATGAAAAACTGTTTTTT.

The chain links TRBV5-4 to TRBJ2-1; possible D gene TRBD2, 6 bases. The CDR3 is 15 residues long. Trimming removed 0 bases from V and 4 bases from J, with 11 bases in between. Germline assignment: CDR1 SGHNT and CDR2 YYREEE (reference sequence). DNA of the CDR3: TGTGCCAGCAGCTTGGACGGGGGACCGTACAATGAGCAGTTCTTC. It translates to CASSLDGGPYNEQFF.

The CDR3 nucleotides read TGTGCCAGCAGTTACTGGAGGGGAACTGAAGCTTTCTTT. Protein sequence: CASSYWRGTEAFF. The chain recombines TRBV6-5 with TRBJ1-1, with D perhaps matching TRBD1 (5 bases). The CDR3 runs to 13 residues. V was cut by 1 base and J by 5 bases, with 8 bases left in between. Germline V gene sequence: CDR1 MNHEY, CDR2 SVGAGI.

The rearrangement uses TRBV6-1 and TRBJ1-1; D remains ambiguous. The V gene lost 5 bases and the J gene lost 0 bases, with 7 bases spanning the gap. This CDR3 is 13 amino acids long. CDR1 is MNHNS and CDR2 is SASEGT in the germline V gene. The CDR3 is CASSQDLNTEAFF. CDR3 coding DNA: TGTGCCAGCAGTCAGGACCTGAACACTGAAGCTTTCTTT.

This chain connects TRBV12-3 or TRBV12-4 to TRBJ2-3; possibly TRBD1 for D (6 bases). This CDR3 comprises 12 residues. V was clipped by 8 bases and J by 8 bases, with 14 bases between them. The CDR3 DNA reads as TGTGCCAGCCACTCGGGACAAGCTACGCAGTATTTT. Residues: CASHSGQATQYF.

The V and J genes are TRBV18 and TRBJ1-1; D unclear. The CDR3 totals 15 residues. The V end was cut by 2 bases, the J end by 1 base, with 11 bases between. Per germline, CDR1 KGHSH and CDR2 LQKENI. The CDR3 here is CASSPSPGANTEAFF. The CDR3 DNA is TGTGCCAGCTCACCATCCCCAGGAGCGAACACTGAAGCTTTCTTT.

The chain uses TRBV19 and TRBJ2-4; possibly TRBD2 for D (6 bases). This CDR3 is 14 amino acids long. With 7 bases removed from V and 4 bases from J, the gap between germline ends came to 14 bases. The V gene's germline CDR1 is LNHDA and CDR2 SQIVND (reference sequence). CDR3 DNA sequence: TGTGCCAGTAACCCTTCGGAGGGAAAAAACATTCAGTACTTC. Translating it yields CASNPSEGKNIQYF.

The rearrangement links TRBV19 to TRBJ1-6, with D hard to call. The germline CDR1 and CDR2 sequences are LNHDA and SQIVND (reference sequence). CDR3 size: 14 residues. V lost 2 bases to trimming and J lost 5 bases, with 7 bases between them. DNA of the CDR3: TGTGCCAGTAGTATAAGTCAGGATAATTCACCCCTCCACTTT. This encodes CASSISQDNSPLHF.

This sequence joins TRBV4-2 and TRBJ2-7; D possibly uses TRBD1 or TRBD2 (7 bases each). V was clipped by 4 bases and J by 5 bases, with 15 bases between them. CDR1 is LGHNA, CDR2 YNFKEQ, per germline. The CDR3 length is 14 residues. The CDR3 protein is CASSRGEGANEQYF. Written as DNA, the CDR3 is TGTGCCAGCAGCCGGGGGGAGGGGGCTAACGAGCAGTACTTC.

In this sample, this clone turned up once. The chain combines TRBV19 with TRBJ1-1, with D unclear. This CDR3 contains 13 residues. The V gene's germline CDR1 is LNHDA and CDR2 SQIVND (reference sequence). Trimming removed 5 bases at V and 1 base at J, with 8 bases between. CDR3 sequence reads: CASSPVTNTEAFF. CDR3 sequence (DNA): TGTGCCAGTAGTCCCGTTACGAACACTGAAGCTTTCTTT. The variable domain in full, completed from reference TRBV19 and TRBJ1-1, reads DGGITQSPKYLFRKEGQNVTLSCEQNLNHDAMYWYRQDPGQGLRLIYYSQIVNDFQKGDIAEGYSVSREKKESFPLTVTSAQKNPTAFYLCASSPVTNTEAFFGQGTRLTVV.

This chain links TRBV6-6 with TRBJ1-5; 8 nucleotides agree with TRBD1. CDR1 and CDR2 (germline): MNHNY, SVGAGI (reference sequence). Germline trimming cut 6 bases from V and 10 bases from J; bases unmatched to any gene: 11. This CDR3 comprises 14 residues. DNA of the CDR3: TGTGCCAGCAGATGGGGACAGGAGCAAAGTCCCCAGCATTTT. Its translation: CASRWGQEQSPQHF.

The gene calls are TRBV7-2 and TRBJ2-7; D might be TRBD2 (6 bases). The ends were cut back, 4 bases at V and 3 bases at J, with 16 bases in the middle. Germline CDR1 and CDR2: SGHTA and FQGNSA. The CDR3 is made up of 15 amino acids. This chain's CDR3 is CASSWDWDDDYEQYF. CDR3 DNA: TGTGCCAGCAGCTGGGACTGGGACGACGACTACGAGCAGTACTTC. The whole variable domain, remainder taken from reference TRBV7-2 and TRBJ2-7, is GAGVSQSPSNKVTEKGKDVELRCDPISGHTALYWYRQSLGQGLEFLIYFQGNSAPDKSGLPSDRFSAERTGGSVSTLTIQRTQQEDSAVYLCASSWDWDDDYEQYFGPGTRLTVT.

This chain joins TRBV9 and TRBJ2-7; 8 positions match TRBD2. CDR1 and CDR2 from the germline V gene are SGDLS and YYNGEE. CDR3 length: 15 amino acids. V shed 0 bases, J shed 6 bases, and the junction held 8 bases outside the gene matches. The CDR3 region has the DNA TGTGCCAGCAGCGTAGATGGCGGGAGGCCGGCCGAGCAGTACTTC. Its protein is CASSVDGGRPAEQYF.

This clone was seen more than once but under ten times. The CDR3 loop is CATSRDGGRVGGYTF. CDR3 in DNA: TGTGCCACCAGCAGAGATGGAGGCAGGGTCGGTGGCTACACCTTC. J is TRBJ1-2 and V is TRBV15; tentatively, D is TRBD1 (5 bases). From germline, CDR1 is LNHNV and CDR2 YYDKDF (reference sequence). This CDR3 contains 15 residues. V was cut by 0 bases and J by 7 bases, with 15 bases left in between.